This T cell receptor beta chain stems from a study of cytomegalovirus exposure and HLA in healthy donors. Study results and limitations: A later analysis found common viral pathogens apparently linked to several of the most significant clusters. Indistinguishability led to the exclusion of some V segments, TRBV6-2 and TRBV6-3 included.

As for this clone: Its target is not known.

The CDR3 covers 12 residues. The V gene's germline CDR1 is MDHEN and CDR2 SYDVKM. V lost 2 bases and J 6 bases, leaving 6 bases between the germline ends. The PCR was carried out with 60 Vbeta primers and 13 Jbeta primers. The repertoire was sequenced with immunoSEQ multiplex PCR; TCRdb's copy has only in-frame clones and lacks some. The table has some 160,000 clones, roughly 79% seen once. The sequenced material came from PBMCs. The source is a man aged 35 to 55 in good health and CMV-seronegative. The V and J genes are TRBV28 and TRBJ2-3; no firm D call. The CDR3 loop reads CASSLPPDTQYF. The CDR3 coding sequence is TGTGCCAGCAGTTTACCCCCGGATACGCAGTATTTT.